One and the same sample provided the 8 T cell receptor beta chains below, sequenced in a study of control samples from healthy donors and cancer patients. Measured with immunoSEQ multiplex PCR; TCRdb has only the in-frame clones, and not every one. The sample lists more than 85,000 clones; just over 90% were seen once. Material for sequencing was blood. These TCRs come from a woman younger than 30 in good health.

The V call is TRBV9, the J call TRBJ2-3; tentatively, D is TRBD2 (6 bases). The CDR3 is 16 amino acids. CDR1 is SGDLS, CDR2 YYNGEE, per germline. V gave up 1 base and J gave up 3 bases, with 15 bases separating them. The CDR3 region is CASSVSSAGSTDTQYF. The CDR3, as DNA: TGTGCCAGCAGCGTATCGTCGGCGGGATCAACAGATACGCAGTATTTT.

The chain couples TRBV5-1 to TRBJ2-3, with a possible D match to TRBD2 (6 bases). The V end lost 5 bases, the J end lost 4 bases, and 14 bases lay between the germline ends. CDR1 is SGHRS, CDR2 YFSETQ, per germline. The length of the CDR3 is 14 residues. The CDR3 DNA sequence: TGCGCCAGCAGTCGTCGGGAGCTCGCAGATACGCAGTATTTT. Its translation: CASSRRELADTQYF. The complete variable domain, with remaining parts taken from reference TRBV5-1 and TRBJ2-3, reads KAGVTQTPRYLIKTRGQQVTLSCSPISGHRSVSWYQQTPGQGLQFLFEYFSETQRNKGNFPGRFSGRQFSNSRSEMNVSTLELGDSALYLCASSRRELADTQYFGPGTRLTVL.

The chain links TRBV18 to TRBJ1-5; unclear D gene. V lost 1 base to trimming and J lost 2 bases, with 6 bases between them. The CDR3 contains 14 residues. Germline V gives CDR1 KGHSH, CDR2 LQKENI. CDR3 DNA: TGTGCCAGCTCACCACAAACGGGCAATCAGCCCCAGCATTTT. Translation: CASSPQTGNQPQHF.

This clone was picked up one time. This chain joins TRBV4-2 and TRBJ1-6, with 10 bases aligning to TRBD1. J lost 5 bases, V lost 2 bases, and 9 bases had no gene match. Germline V gene data show CDR1 as LGHNA and CDR2 as YNFKEQ. The CDR3 is 18 amino acids. The CDR3 sequence: CASSQPGQGTLNNSPLHF. CDR3 coding DNA: TGTGCCAGCAGCCAACCGGGACAGGGGACCCTCAATAATTCACCCCTCCACTTT.

This chain connects TRBV7-2 to TRBJ2-5, with D possibly being TRBD2 (5 bases). CDR1 is SGHTA and CDR2 is FQGNSA in the germline V gene. This CDR3 spans 14 amino acids. The V gene lost 7 bases and the J gene lost 4 bases, with 16 bases spanning the gap. The CDR3 DNA reads as TGTGCCAGCATGCCCCTAGGTCGGGGAGAGACCCAGTACTTC. The encoded protein is CASMPLGRGETQYF.

The chain is built from TRBV19 and TRBJ2-7; a weak D match, TRBD1 (6 bases). V was shortened by 6 bases and J by 1 base, with 10 bases between the two germline ends. CDR1 is LNHDA, CDR2 SQIVND, per germline (reference sequence). The CDR3 has 13 residues. The CDR3 sequence is CASREDSSYEQYF. The CDR3 DNA follows: TGTGCCAGTAGAGAGGACAGTTCCTACGAGCAGTACTTC.

V and J are TRBV29-1 and TRBJ2-7, with a tentative D call TRBD1 (6 bases). Trimming cost V 5 bases and J 0 bases, with 11 bases left between them. The CDR3 length is 13 residues. Germline CDR1 SQVTM, CDR2 ANQGSEA. The CDR3 loop is CSVRQGSSYEQYF. The CDR3 DNA reads TGCAGCGTTCGGCAGGGGTCCTCCTACGAGCAGTACTTC.

The chain carries TRBV11-2 and TRBJ1-2; maybe TRBD1 (5 bases). The ends were cut back, 8 bases at V and 4 bases at J, with 23 bases in the middle. CDR3 length equals 16 residues. Germline assignment: CDR1 SGHAT and CDR2 FQNNGV. CDR3 in amino acids: CASGEDRGQGLYGYTF. CDR3 coding DNA: TGTGCCAGCGGGGAGGACCGGGGCCAAGGCCTCTATGGCTACACCTTC. Supplemented by reference TRBV11-2 and TRBJ1-2, the full variable domain reads EAGVAQSPRYKIIEKRQSVAFWCNPISGHATLYWYQQILGQGPKLLIQFQNNGVVDDSQLPKDRFSAERLKGVDSTLKIQPAKLEDSAVYLCASGEDRGQGLYGYTFGSGTRLTVV.